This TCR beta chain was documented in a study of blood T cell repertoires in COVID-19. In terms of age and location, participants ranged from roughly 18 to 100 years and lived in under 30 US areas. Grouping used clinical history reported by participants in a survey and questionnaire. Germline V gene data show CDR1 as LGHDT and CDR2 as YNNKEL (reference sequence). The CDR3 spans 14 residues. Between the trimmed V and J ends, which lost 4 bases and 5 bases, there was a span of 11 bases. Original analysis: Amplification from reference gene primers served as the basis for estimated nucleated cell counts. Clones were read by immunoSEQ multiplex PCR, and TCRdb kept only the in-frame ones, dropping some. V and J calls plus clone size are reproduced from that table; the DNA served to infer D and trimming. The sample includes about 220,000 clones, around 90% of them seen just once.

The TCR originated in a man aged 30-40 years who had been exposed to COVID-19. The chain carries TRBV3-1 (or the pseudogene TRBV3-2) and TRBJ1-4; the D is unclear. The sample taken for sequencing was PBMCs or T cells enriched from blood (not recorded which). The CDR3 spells CASSLVDTNEKLFF. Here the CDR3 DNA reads TGTGCCAGCAGCCTAGTAGACACCAATGAAAAACTGTTTTTT.